This T cell receptor beta chain emerged from a study of T cells in Graves' hyperthyroidism and ophthalmopathy. General study points: Ophthalmopathy prediction by the model preceded onset by a median about 6 months.

Germline V lookup: CDR1 MNHNS, CDR2 SASEGT. The CDR3 has 17 residues. The J segment lost 0 bases and the V segment lost 2 bases, leaving 10 bases of the junction unmatched. This clonotype was seen a few times. Its antigen remains unidentified. The source material, RNA transcripts, was used to amplify TCR beta CDR3 regions. The study used the HTBI primer set for a first-round RT-PCR of the TCR CDR3. TCRdb passed the multiplex PCR reads through MiXCR, listing each CDR3 protein once. The table has roughly 740,000 distinct CDR3 sequences, around 17% seen once. Uncontrolled infections, other autoimmune diseases, pregnancy or lactation led to exclusion of patients.

V and J are TRBV6-1 and TRBJ2-7, with TRBD2 matching 7 bases. Sequencing used blood. This sequence was found in a man aged 18 to 29 with Graves' hyperthyroidism. The CDR3 DNA follows: TGTGCCAGCAGTGAAATCGGGAGCGGGGCCAGCTCCTACGAGCAGTACTTC. It yields the protein CASSEIGSGASSYEQYF.